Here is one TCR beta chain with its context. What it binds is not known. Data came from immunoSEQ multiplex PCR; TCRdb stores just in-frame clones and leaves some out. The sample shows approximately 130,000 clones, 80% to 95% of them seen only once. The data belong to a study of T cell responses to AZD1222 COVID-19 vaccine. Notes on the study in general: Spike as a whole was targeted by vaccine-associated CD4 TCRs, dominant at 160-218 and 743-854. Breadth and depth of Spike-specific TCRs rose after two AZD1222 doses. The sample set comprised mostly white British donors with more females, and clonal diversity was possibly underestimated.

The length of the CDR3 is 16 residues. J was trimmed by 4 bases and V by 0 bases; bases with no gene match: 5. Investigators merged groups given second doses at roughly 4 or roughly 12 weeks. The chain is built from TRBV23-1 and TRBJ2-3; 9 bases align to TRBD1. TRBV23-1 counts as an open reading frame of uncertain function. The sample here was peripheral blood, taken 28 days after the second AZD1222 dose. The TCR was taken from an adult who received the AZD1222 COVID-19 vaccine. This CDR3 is CASSQSGTGNPDTQYF. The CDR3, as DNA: TGCGCCAGCAGTCAATCGGGGACAGGGAACCCAGATACGCAGTATTTT.